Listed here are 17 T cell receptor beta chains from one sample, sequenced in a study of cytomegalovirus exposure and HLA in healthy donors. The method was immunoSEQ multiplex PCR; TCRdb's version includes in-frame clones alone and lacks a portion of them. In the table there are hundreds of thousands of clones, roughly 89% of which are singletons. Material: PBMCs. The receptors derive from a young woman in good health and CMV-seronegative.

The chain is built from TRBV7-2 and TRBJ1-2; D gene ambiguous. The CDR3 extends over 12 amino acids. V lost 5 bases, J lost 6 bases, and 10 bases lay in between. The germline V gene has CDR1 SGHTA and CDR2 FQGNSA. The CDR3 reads CASSRSGNGYTF. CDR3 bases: TGTGCCAGCAGCCGCTCGGGGAATGGCTACACCTTC.

CDR3 region: CAISEDGGPRELGEQFF. The CDR3 DNA is TGTGCCATCAGTGAGGACGGCGGGCCAAGGGAACTTGGTGAGCAGTTCTTC. V usage is TRBV10-3 and J usage is TRBJ2-1; D might be TRBD2 (5 bases). Deletions cut 2 bases from V and 9 bases from J, with 23 bases between. This CDR3 spans 17 amino acids. Germline V gene data show CDR1 as ENHRY and CDR2 as SYGVKD.

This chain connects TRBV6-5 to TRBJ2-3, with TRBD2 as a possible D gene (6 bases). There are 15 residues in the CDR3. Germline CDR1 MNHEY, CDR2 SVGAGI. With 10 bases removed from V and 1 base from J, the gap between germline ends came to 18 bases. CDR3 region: CATGIGPSGTDTQYF. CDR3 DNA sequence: TGTGCCACCGGGATAGGGCCTAGCGGCACAGATACGCAGTATTTT.

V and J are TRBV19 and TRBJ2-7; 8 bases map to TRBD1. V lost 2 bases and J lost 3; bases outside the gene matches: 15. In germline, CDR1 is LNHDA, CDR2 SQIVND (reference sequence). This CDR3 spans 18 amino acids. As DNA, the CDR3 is TGTGCCAGTAGTATAAGGCGGGACAGGATAACCGAAAACTACGAGCAGTACTTC. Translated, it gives CASSIRRDRITENYEQYF.

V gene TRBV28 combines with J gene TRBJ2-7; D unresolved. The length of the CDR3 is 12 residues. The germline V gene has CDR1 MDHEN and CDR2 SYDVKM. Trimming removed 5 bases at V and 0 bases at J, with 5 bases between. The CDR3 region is CASSALSYEQYF. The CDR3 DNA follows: TGTGCCAGCAGTGCGCTCTCCTACGAGCAGTACTTC. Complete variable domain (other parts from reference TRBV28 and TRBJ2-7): DVKVTQSSRYLVKRTGEKVFLECVQDMDHENMFWYRQDPGLGLRLIYFSYDVKMKEKGDIPEGYSVSREKKERFSLILESASTNQTSMYLCASSALSYEQYFGPGTRLTVT.

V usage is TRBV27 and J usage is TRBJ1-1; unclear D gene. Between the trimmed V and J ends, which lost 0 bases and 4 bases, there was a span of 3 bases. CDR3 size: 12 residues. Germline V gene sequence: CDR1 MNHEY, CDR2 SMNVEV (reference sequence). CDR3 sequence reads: CASSLSGTEAFF. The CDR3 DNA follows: TGTGCCAGCAGTTTATCCGGCACTGAAGCTTTCTTT.

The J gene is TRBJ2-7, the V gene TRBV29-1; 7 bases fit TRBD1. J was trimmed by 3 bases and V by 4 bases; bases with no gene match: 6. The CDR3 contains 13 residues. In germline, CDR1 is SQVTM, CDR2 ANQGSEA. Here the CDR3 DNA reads TGCAGCGTTGGTGGGGACAGAGGCTACGAGCAGTACTTC. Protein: CSVGGDRGYEQYF.

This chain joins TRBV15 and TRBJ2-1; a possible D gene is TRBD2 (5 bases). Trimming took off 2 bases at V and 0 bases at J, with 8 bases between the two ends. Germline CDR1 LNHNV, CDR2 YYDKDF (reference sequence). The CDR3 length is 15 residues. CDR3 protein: CATSRTGDSYNEQFF. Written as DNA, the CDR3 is TGTGCCACCAGCAGAACCGGGGACTCCTACAATGAGCAGTTCTTC. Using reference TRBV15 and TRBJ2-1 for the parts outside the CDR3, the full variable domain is DAMVIQNPRYQVTQFGKPVTLSCSQTLNHNVMYWYQQKSSQAPKLLFHYYDKDFNNEADTPDNFQSRRPNTSFCFLDIRSPGLGDTAMYLCATSRTGDSYNEQFFGPGTRLTVL.

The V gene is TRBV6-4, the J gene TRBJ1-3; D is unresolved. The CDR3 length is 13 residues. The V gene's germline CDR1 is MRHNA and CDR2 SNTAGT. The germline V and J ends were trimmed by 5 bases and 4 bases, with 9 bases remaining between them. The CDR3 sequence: CASSPEPGNTIYF. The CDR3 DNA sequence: TGTGCCAGCAGTCCAGAACCCGGAAACACCATATATTTT.

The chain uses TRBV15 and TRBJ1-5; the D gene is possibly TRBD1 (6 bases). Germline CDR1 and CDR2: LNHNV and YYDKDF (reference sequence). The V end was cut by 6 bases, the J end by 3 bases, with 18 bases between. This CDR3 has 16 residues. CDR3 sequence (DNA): TGTGCCACCAGGGGAGGGGGTACAGGGATCAATCAGCCCCAGCATTTT. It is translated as CATRGGGTGINQPQHF.

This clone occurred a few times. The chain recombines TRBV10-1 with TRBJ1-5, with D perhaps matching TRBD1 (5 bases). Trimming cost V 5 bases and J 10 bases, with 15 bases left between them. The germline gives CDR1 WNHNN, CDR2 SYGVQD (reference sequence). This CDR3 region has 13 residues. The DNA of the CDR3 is TGCGCCAGCAGTTCTAAGGGGCTCCAACCCCAGCATTTT. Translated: CASSSKGLQPQHF.

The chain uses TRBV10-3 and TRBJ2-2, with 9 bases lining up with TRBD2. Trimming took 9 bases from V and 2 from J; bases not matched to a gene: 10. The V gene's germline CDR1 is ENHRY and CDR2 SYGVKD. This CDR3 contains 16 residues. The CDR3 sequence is CAIGRAGGPNTGELFF. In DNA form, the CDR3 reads TGTGCCATAGGACGGGCGGGAGGGCCCAACACCGGGGAGCTGTTTTTT.

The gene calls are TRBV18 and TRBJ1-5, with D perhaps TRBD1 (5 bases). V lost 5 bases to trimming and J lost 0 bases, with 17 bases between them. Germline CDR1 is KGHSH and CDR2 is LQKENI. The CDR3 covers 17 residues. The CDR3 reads CASSKGAQGVSNQPQHF. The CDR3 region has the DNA TGTGCCAGCTCAAAAGGGGCCCAAGGGGTTAGCAATCAGCCCCAGCATTTT.

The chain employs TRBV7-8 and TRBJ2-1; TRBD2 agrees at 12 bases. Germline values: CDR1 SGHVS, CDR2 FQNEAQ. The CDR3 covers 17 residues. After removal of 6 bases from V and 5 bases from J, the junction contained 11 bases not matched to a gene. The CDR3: CASRGTSGFFGDNEQFF. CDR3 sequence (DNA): TGTGCCAGCAGAGGGACTAGCGGGTTCTTTGGGGACAATGAGCAGTTCTTC.

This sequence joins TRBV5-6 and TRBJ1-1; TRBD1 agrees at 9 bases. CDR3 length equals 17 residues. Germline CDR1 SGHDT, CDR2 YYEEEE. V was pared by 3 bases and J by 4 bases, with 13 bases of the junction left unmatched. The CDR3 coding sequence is TGTGCCAGCAGCTGCTATACTAAAGGACAGGGGTGCACTGAAGCTTTCTTT. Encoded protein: CASSCYTKGQGCTEAFF.

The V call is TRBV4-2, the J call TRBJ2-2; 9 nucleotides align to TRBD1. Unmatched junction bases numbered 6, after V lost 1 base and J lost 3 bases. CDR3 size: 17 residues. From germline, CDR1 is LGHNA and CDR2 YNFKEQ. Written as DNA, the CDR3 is TGTGCCAGCAGCCAAGTGGGACAGGGTTTGGACACCGGGGAGCTGTTTTTT. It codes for CASSQVGQGLDTGELFF.

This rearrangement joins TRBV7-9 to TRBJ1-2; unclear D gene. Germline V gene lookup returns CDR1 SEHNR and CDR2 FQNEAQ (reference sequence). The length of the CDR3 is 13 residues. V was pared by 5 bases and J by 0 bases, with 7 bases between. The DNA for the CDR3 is TGTGCCAGCAGCGAGCATTCTAACTATGGCTACACCTTC. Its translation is CASSEHSNYGYTF.